The source of this T cell receptor beta chain is a study of somatic mutations in cytotoxic T cells in rheumatoid arthritis. Regarding the study as a whole: Among patients with rheumatoid arthritis, but not healthy controls, CD8+ clonality increased with age.

This clone was seen more than once but under ten times. The antigen remains unidentified. Here immunoSEQ multiplex PCR was the method, and the copy in TCRdb shows in-frame clones only, minus some. The table lists 15,000 or so clones, 75% to 80% of them singletons. This TCR came from an adult with rheumatoid arthritis. The specimen sequenced was CD8+ T cells sorted from blood.

CDR3 in amino acids: CASSSSFYEQYF. The CDR3 DNA sequence: TGTGCCAGCAGTTCATCCTTCTACGAGCAGTACTTC. V is TRBV27 and J is TRBJ2-7, with D unresolved. CDR1 and CDR2 (germline): MNHEY, SMNVEV (reference sequence). CDR3 length: 12 residues. The V end lost 4 bases, the J end lost 3 bases, and 7 bases lay between the germline ends.